The T cell receptor (beta chain) under discussion was sequenced for a study of blood T cell repertoires in COVID-19. Authors' analysis steps: Researchers report that nucleated cell counts were estimated from reference gene primer amplification. Clones were sequenced by immunoSEQ multiplex PCR, and TCRdb holds only the in-frame ones, with some missing. The DNA was the basis for D and trimming; V, J and clone size are from that table. The profile shows roughly 190,000 clones, more than 75% of them singletons. Germline V gene sequence: CDR1 WNHNN, CDR2 SYGVQD (reference sequence). The ends were cut back, 2 bases at V and 4 bases at J, with 14 bases in the middle. The CDR3 spans 15 residues.

The rearrangement links TRBV10-1 to TRBJ1-2; possible D gene TRBD1, 5 bases. The sample consisted of PBMCs or T cells enriched from blood (not recorded which). The clonotype was recovered from a woman between 50 and 59 years old with acute COVID-19. The CDR3 sequence is CASSETDSPIYGYTF. Here the CDR3 DNA reads TGCGCCAGCAGTGAGACCGACAGCCCAATCTATGGCTACACCTTC.